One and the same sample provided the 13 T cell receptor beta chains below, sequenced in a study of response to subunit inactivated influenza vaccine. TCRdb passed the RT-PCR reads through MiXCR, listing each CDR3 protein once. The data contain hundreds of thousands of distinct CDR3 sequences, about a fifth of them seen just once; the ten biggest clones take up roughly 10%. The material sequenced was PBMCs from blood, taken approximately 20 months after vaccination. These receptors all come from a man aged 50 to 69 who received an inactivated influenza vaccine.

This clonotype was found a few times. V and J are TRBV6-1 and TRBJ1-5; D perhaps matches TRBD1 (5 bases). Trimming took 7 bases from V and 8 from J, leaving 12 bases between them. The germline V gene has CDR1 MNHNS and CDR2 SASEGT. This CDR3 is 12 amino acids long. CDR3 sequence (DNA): TGTGCCAGCACCGGGGCGGGCGAGCCCCAGCATTTT. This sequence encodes CASTGAGEPQHF.

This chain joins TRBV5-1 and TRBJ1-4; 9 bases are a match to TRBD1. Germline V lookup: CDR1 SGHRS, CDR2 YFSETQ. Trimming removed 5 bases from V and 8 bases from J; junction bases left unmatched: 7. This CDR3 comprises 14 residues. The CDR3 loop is CASRLGTGPEKLFF. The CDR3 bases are TGCGCCAGCAGACTCGGGACAGGGCCCGAAAAACTGTTTTTT.

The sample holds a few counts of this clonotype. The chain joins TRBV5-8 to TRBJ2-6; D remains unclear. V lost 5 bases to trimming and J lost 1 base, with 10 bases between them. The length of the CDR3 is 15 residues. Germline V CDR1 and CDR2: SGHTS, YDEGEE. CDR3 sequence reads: CASRTVNSGANVLTF. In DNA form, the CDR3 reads TGTGCCAGCAGGACCGTTAATTCTGGGGCCAACGTCCTGACTTTC. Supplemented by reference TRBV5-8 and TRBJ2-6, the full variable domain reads EAGVTQSPTHLIKTRGQQATLRCSPISGHTSVYWYQQALGLGLQFLLWYDEGEERNRGNFPPRFSGRQFPNYSSELNVNALELEDSALYLCASRTVNSGANVLTFGAGSRLTVL.

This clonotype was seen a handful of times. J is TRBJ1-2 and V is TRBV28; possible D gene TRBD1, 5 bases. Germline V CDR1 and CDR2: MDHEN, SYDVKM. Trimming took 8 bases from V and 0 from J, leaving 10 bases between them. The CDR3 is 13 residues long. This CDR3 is CASRDGTNYGYTF. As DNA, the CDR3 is TGTGCCAGCCGGGACGGAACTAACTATGGCTACACCTTC.

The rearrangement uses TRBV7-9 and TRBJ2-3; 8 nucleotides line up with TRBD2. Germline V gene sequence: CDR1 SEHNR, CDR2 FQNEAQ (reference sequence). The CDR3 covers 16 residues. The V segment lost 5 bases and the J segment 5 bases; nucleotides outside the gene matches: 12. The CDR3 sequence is CASSLGQRELRDTQYF. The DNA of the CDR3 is TGTGCCAGCAGCCTCGGTCAGCGGGAGCTCAGAGATACGCAGTATTTT.

CDR3: CASSPNLGGFGYTF. In nucleotides, the CDR3 is TGTGCCAGCAGCCCCAACCTGGGGGGTTTTGGCTACACCTTC. The gene calls are TRBV7-9 and TRBJ1-2, with D perhaps matching TRBD1 (5 bases). Germline CDR1 reads SEHNR; CDR2 reads FQNEAQ (reference sequence). CDR3 length: 14 amino acids. The germline V and J ends were trimmed by 5 bases and 7 bases, with 17 bases remaining between them.

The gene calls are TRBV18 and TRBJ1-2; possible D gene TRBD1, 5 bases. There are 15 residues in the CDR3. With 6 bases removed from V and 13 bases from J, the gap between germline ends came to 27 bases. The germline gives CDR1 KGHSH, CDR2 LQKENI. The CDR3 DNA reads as TGTGCCAGCTCGCCCAATACTGGGACTCTCGGGCAGAGCACCTTC. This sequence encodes CASSPNTGTLGQSTF.

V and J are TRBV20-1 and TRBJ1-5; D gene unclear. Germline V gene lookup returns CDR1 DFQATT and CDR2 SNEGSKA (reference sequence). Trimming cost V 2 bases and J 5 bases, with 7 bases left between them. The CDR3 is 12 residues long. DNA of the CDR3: TGCAGTGCTAGATTCCAGTATCAGCCCCAGCATTTT. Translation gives CSARFQYQPQHF.

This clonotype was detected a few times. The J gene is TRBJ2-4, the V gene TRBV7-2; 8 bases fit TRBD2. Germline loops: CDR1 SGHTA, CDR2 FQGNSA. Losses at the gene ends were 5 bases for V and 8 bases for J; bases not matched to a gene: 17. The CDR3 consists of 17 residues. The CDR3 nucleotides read TGTGCCAGCAGCCCCCCCCCGGGGGGGCTTGGGGGACACATTCAGTACTTC. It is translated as CASSPPPGGLGGHIQYF.

The CDR3 nucleotides are TGCGCCAGCAGCTTGGCCGCGGGGAGCACAGATACGCAGTATTTT. Protein product: CASSLAAGSTDTQYF. This rearrangement joins TRBV5-1 to TRBJ2-3; perhaps TRBD2 as D (6 bases). CDR1 is SGHRS, CDR2 YFSETQ, per germline. This CDR3 spans 15 amino acids. V was pared by 0 bases and J by 0 bases, with 8 bases between.

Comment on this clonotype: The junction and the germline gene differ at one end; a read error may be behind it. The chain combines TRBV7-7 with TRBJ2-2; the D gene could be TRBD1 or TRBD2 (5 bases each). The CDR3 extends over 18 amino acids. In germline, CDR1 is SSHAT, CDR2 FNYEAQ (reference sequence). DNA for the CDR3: TGTGCTAGCAGCCCGCGACTGGGACCGCCCGGGGCCACCGGGGAGCTGTTTTTT. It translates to CASSPRLGPPGATGELFF.

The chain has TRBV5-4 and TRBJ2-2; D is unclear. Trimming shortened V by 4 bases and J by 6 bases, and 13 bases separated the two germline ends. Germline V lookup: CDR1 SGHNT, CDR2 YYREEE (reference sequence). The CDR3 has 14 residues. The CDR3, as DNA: TGTGCCAGCAGCCCCGGGTCCCGACCCGGGGAGCTGTTTTTT. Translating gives CASSPGSRPGELFF.

CDR3: CASSLGDTASGQPQHF. CDR3 DNA: TGTGCCAGCAGCTTAGGGGATACAGCCTCGGGACAGCCCCAGCATTTT. The chain combines TRBV7-9 with TRBJ1-5; no clear D. V shed 1 base and J shed 7 bases, with 17 bases lying between them. Germline loops: CDR1 SEHNR, CDR2 FQNEAQ (reference sequence). This CDR3 has 16 amino acids.